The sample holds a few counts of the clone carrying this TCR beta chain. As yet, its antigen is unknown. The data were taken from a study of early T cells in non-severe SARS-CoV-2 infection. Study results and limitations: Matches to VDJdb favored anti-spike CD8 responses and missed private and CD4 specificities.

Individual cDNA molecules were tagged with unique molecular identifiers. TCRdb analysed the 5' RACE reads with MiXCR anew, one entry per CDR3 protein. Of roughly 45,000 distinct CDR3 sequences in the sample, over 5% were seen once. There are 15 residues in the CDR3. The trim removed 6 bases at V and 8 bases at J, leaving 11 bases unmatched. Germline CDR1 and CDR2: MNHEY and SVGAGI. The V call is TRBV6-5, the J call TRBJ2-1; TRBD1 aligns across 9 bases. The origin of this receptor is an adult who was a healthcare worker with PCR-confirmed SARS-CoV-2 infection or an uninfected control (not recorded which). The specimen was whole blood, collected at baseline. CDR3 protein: CASRQTGGRSHEQFF. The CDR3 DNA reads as TGTGCCAGCAGGCAGACAGGGGGTAGGAGCCATGAGCAGTTCTTC.